This T cell receptor (beta chain) appears in the sequencing data of a study of T cell responses to AZD1222 COVID-19 vaccine. General study findings and limits: Donors, mostly white British, included more females; clonal diversity was possibly underestimated. Repertoires were obtained solely post-peak T cell response. Spike-specific TCR breadth and depth rose after two AZD1222 doses.

Libraries were prepared by immunoSEQ multiplex PCR; TCRdb keeps only in-frame clonotypes and omits some of them. The sample lists about 140,000 clones; roughly 90% were seen once. The ends were cut back, 8 bases at V and 7 bases at J, with 14 bases in the middle. Germline lookup yields CDR1 MDHEN and CDR2 SYDVKM. The CDR3 contains 12 residues. Concerning this clone: The target antigen is unknown.

The TCR comes from an adult in good health. V gene TRBV28 combines with J gene TRBJ2-5; D is ambiguous. Specimen: peripheral blood, collected on day 0 of AZD1222 vaccination. This CDR3 is CASGIGRRTQYF. The CDR3 region has the DNA TGTGCCAGCGGGATTGGGCGGCGGACCCAGTACTTC. Using reference TRBV28 and TRBJ2-5 for the parts outside the CDR3, the full variable domain is DVKVTQSSRYLVKRTGEKVFLECVQDMDHENMFWYRQDPGLGLRLIYFSYDVKMKEKGDIPEGYSVSREKKERFSLILESASTNQTSMYLCASGIGRRTQYFGPGTRLLVL.